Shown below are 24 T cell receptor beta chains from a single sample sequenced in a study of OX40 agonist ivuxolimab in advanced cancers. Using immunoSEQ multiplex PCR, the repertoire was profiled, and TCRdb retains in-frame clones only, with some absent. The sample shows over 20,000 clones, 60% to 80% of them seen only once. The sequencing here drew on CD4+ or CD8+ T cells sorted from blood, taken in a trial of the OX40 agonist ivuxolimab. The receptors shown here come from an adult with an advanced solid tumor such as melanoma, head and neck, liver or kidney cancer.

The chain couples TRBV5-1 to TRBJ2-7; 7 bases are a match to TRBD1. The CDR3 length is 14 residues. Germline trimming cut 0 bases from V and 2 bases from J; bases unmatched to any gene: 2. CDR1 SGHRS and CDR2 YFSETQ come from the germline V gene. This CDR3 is CASSLEGAAYEQYF. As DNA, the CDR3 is TGCGCCAGCAGCTTGGAGGGGGCAGCCTACGAGCAGTACTTC.

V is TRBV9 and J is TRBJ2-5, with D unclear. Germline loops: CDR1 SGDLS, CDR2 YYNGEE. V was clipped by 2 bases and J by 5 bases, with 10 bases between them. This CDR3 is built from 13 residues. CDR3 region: CASSVGADETQYF. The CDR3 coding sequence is TGTGCCAGCAGCGTCGGAGCAGATGAGACCCAGTACTTC.

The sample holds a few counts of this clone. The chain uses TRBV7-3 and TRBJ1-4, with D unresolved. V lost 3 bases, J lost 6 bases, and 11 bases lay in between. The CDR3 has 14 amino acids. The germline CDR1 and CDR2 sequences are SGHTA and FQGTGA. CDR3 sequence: CASSFLREDEKLFF. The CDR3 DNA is TGTGCCAGCAGCTTCCTGCGGGAGGATGAAAAACTGTTTTTT.

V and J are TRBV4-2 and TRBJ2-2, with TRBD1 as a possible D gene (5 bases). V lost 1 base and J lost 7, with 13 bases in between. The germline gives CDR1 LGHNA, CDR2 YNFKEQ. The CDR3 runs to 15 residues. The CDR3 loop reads CASSQVQGFFGELFF. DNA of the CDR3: TGTGCCAGCAGCCAAGTCCAGGGTTTTTTCGGGGAGCTGTTTTTT.

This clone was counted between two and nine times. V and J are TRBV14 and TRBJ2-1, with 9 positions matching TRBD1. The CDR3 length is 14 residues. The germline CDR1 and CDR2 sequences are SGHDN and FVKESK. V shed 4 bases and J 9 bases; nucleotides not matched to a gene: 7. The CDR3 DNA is TGTGCCAGCAGCCCATATTCGACAGGGGGTGAGCAGTTCTTC. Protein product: CASSPYSTGGEQFF.

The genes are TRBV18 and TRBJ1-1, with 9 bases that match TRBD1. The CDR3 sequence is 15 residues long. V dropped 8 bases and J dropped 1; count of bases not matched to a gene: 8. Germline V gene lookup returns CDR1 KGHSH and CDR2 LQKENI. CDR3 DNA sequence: TGTGCCAGCAGCCAAGACAGGGGGTGGAACACTGAAGCTTTCTTT. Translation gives CASSQDRGWNTEAFF.

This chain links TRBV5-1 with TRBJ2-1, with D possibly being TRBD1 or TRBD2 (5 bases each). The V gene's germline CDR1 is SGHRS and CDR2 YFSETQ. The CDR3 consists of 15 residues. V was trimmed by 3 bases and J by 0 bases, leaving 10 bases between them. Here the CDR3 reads CASSSAGSSYNEQFF. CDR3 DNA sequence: TGCGCCAGCAGCTCGGCAGGGAGCTCCTACAATGAGCAGTTCTTC.

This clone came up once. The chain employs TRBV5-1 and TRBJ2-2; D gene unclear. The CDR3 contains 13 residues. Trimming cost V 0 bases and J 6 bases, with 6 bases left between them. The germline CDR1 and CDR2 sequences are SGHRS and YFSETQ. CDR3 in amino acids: CASSLAPAGELFF. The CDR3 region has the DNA TGCGCCAGCAGCTTGGCACCGGCCGGGGAGCTGTTTTTT.

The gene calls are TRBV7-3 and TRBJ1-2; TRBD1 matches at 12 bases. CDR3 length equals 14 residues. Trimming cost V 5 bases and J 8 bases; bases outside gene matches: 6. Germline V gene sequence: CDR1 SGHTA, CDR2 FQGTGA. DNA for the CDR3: TGTGCCAGCAGCCCGGGACAGGGGGCACGGGGCTACACCTTC. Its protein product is CASSPGQGARGYTF.

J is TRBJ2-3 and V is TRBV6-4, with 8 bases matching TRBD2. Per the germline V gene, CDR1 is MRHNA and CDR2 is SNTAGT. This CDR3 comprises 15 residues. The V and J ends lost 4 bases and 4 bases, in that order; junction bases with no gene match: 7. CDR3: CASSATAGGPDTQYF. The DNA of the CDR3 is TGTGCCAGCAGTGCGACTGCGGGGGGACCAGATACGCAGTATTTT.

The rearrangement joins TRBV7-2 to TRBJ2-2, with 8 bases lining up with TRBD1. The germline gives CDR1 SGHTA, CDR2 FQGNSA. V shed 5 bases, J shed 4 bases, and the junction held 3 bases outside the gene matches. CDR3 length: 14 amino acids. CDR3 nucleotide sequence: TGTGCCAGCAGCCAAGGACAGGGCACCGGGGAGCTGTTTTTT. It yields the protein CASSQGQGTGELFF.

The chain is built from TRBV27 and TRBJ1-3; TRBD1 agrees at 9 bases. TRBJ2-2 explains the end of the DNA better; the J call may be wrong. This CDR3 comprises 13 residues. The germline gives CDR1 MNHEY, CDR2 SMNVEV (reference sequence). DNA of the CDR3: TGTGCCACAACAGGGGGCTACACCGGGGAGCTGTTTTTT. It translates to CATTGGYTGELFF.

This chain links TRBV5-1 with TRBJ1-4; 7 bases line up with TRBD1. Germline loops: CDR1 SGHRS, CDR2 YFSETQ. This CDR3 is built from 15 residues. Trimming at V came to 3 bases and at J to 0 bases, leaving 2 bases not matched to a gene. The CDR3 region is CASSSGTATNEKLFF. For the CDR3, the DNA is TGCGCCAGCAGCTCCGGGACAGCAACTAATGAAAAACTGTTTTTT. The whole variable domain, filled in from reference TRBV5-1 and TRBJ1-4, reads KAGVTQTPRYLIKTRGQQVTLSCSPISGHRSVSWYQQTPGQGLQFLFEYFSETQRNKGNFPGRFSGRQFSNSRSEMNVSTLELGDSALYLCASSSGTATNEKLFFGSGTQLSVL.

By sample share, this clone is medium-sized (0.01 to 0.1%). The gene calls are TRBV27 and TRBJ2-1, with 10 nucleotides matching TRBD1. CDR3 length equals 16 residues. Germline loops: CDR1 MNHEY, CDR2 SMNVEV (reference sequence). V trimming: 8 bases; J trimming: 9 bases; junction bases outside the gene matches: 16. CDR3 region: CASRDIGQGVRGEQFF. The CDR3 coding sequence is TGTGCCAGCCGCGATATCGGACAGGGGGTTAGGGGTGAGCAGTTCTTC.

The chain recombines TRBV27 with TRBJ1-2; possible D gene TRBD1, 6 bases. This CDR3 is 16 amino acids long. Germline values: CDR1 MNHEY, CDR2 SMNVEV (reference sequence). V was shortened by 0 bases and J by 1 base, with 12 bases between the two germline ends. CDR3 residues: CASSLSTGSLNYGYTF. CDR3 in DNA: TGTGCCAGCAGTTTATCGACAGGATCCCTTAACTATGGCTACACCTTC.

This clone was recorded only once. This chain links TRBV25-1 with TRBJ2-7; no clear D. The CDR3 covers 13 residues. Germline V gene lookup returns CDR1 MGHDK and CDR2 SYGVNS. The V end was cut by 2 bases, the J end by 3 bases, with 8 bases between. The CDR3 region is CASSEENNYEQYF. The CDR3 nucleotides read TGTGCCAGCAGTGAAGAAAACAACTACGAGCAGTACTTC.

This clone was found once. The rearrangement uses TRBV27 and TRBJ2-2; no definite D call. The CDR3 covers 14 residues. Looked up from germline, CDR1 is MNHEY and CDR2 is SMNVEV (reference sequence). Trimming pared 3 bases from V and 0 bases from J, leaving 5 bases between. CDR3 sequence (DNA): TGTGCCAGCAGTTTGGTAGCGAACACCGGGGAGCTGTTTTTT. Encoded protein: CASSLVANTGELFF.

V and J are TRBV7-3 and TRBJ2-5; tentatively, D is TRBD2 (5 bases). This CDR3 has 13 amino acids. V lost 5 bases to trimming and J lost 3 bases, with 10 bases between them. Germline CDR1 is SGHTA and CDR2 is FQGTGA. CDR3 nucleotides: TGTGCCAGCAGCCTGGGAGACGAAGAGACCCAGTACTTC. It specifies CASSLGDEETQYF. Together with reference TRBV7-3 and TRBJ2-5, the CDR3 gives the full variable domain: GAGVSQTPSNKVTEKGKYVELRCDPISGHTALYWYRQSLGQGPEFLIYFQGTGAADDSGLPNDRFFAVRPEGSVSTLKIQRTERGDSAVYLCASSLGDEETQYFGPGTRLLVL.

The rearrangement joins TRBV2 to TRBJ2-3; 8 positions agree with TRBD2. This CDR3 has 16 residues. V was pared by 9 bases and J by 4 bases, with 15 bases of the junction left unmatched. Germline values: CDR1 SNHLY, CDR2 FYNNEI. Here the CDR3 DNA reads TGTGCCAGGACCCAGCGGGGGCAAATTCCCCCAGATACGCAGTATTTT. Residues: CARTQRGQIPPDTQYF.

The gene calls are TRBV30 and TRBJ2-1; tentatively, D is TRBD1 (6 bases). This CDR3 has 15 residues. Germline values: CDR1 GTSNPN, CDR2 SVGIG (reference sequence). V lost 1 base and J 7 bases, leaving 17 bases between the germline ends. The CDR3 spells CAWSDWGTSLNEQFF. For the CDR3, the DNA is TGTGCCTGGAGTGATTGGGGGACAAGTCTTAATGAGCAGTTCTTC.

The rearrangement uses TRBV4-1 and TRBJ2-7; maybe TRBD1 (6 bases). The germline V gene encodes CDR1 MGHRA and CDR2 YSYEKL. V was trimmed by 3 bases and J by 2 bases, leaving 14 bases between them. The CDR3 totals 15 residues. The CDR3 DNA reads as TGCGCCAGCAGCCAGGATAAGGGGGAAACCTACGAGCAGTACTTC. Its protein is CASSQDKGETYEQYF.

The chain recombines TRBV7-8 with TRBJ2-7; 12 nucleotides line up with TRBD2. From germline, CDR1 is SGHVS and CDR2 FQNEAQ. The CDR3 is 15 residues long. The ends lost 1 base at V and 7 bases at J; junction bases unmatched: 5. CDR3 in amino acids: CASSLGLAGGEEQYF. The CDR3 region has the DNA TGTGCCAGCAGCTTAGGGCTAGCGGGGGGGGAAGAGCAGTACTTC.

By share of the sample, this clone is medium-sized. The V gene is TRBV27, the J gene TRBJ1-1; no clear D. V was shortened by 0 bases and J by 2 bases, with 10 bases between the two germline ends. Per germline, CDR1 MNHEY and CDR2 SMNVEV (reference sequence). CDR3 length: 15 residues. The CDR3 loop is CASSLSVGLNTEAFF. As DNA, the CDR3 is TGTGCCAGCAGTTTATCGGTCGGACTTAACACTGAAGCTTTCTTT.

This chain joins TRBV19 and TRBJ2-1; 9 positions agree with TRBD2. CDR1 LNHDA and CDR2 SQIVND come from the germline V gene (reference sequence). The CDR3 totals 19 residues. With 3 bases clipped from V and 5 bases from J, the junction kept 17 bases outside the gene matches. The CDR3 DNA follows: TGTGCCAGTAGTATCCGAGGTAGCGGGGGCTCCACACCCCACAATGAGCAGTTCTTC. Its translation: CASSIRGSGGSTPHNEQFF.